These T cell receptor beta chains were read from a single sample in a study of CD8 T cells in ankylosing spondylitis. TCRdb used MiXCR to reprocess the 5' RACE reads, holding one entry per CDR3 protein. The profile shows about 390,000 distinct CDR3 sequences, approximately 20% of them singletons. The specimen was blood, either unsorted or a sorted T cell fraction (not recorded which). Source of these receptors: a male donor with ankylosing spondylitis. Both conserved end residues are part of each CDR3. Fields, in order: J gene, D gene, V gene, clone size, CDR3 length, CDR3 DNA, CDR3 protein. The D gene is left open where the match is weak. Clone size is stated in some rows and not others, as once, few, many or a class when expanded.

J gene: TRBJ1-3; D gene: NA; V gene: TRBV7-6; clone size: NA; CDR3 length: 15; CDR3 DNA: TGTGCCAGCAGCTCCCACAGCGACTCTGGAAACACCATATATTTT; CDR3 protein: CASSSHSDSGNTIYF
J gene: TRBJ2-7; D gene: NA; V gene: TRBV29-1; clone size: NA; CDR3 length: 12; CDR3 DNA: TGCAGCGTTGGGGGTGGGAGGTACGAGCAGTACTTC; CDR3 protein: CSVGGGRYEQYF
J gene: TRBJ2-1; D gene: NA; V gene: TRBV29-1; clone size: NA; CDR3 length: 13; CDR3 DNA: TGCAGCGTTGAAGATGGAGGGCAGCTGGACGGGTTCTTC; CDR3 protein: CSVEDGGQLDGFF
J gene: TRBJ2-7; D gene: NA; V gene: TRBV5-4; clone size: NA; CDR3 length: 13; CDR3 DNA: TGTGCCAGCAGCTTGCAGGGGCACGACGAGCAGTACTTC; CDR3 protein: CASSLQGHDEQYF
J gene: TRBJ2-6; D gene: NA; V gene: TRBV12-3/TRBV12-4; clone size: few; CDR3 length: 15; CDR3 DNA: TGTGCCAGCAGCCCTGGGGCCTCTGGGGCCAACGTCCTGACTTTC; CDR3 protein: CASSPGASGANVLTF
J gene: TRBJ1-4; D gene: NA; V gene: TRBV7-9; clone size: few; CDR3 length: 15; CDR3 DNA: TGTGCCAGCAGTTTGAGGGGGGAGGCTAATGAAAAACTGTTTTTT; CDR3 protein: CASSLRGEANEKLFF
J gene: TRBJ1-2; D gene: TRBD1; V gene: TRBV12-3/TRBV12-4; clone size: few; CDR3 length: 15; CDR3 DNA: TGTGCCAGCACTTTAAGGACAGGGGGGAAAGATGGCTACACCTTC; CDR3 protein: CASTLRTGGKDGYTF
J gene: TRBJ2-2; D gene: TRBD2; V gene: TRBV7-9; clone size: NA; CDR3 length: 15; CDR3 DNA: TGTGCCAGCAGCTTTACCAGCGGGAGGGACGGGGAGCTGTTTTTT; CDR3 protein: CASSFTSGRDGELFF
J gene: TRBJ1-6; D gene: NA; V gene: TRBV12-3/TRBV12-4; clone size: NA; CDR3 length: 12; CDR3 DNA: TGTGCCAGCAGTTCCCTCAATTCACCCCTCCACTTT; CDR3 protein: CASSSLNSPLHF
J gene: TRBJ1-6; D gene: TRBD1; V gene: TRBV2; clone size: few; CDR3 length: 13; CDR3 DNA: TGTGCCAGCAGTGTGACAGGGCCTTCACCCCTCCACTTT; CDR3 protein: CASSVTGPSPLHF
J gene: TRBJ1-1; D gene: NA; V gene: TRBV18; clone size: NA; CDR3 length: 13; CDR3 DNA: TGTGCCAGCTCCGCGGAGCGGGACACTGAAGCTTTCTTT; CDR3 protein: CASSAERDTEAFF
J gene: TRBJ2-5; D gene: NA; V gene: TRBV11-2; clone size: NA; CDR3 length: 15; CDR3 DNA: TGTGCCAGCAGCTTCGGCGGGATGTACCAAGAGACCCAGTACTTC; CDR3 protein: CASSFGGMYQETQYF
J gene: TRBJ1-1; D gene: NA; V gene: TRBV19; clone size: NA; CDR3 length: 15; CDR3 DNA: TGTGCCAGTATTGGGTCGAGGGCGGAGAACACTGAAGCTTTCTTT; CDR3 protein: CASIGSRAENTEAFF
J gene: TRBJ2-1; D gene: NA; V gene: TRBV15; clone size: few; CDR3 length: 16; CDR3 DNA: TGTGCCACCAGCAGGACCGCCGGGAGCCTCTACAATGAGCAGTTCTTC; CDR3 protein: CATSRTAGSLYNEQFF
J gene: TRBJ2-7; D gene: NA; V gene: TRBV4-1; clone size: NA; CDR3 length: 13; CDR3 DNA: TGCGCCAGCAGCCATGTACATCGGTACGAGCAGTACTTC; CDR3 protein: CASSHVHRYEQYF
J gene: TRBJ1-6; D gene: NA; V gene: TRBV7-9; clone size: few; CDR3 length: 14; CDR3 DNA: TGTGCCAGCAGCAACCAGGGAACTTATTCACCCCTCCACTTT; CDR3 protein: CASSNQGTYSPLHF
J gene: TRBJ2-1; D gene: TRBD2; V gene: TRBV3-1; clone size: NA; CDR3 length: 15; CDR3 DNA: TGTGCCAGCAGCCAACAAGCGGGAGTACATAATGAGCAGTTCTTC; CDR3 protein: CASSQQAGVHNEQFF
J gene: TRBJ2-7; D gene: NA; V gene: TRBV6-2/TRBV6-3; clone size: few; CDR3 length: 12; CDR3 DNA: TGTGCCAGCAGTTACATCAGGGGCGAGCAGTACTTC; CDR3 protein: CASSYIRGEQYF
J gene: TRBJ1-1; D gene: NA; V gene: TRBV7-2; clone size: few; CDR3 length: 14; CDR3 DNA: TGTGCCAGCAGCTCATCTTATAGGGACGCTGAAGCTTTCTTT; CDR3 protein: CASSSSYRDAEAFF
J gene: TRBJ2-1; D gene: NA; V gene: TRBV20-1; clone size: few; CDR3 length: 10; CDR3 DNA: TGCAGTGCCTACGACAATGAGCAGTTCTTC; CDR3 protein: CSAYDNEQFF